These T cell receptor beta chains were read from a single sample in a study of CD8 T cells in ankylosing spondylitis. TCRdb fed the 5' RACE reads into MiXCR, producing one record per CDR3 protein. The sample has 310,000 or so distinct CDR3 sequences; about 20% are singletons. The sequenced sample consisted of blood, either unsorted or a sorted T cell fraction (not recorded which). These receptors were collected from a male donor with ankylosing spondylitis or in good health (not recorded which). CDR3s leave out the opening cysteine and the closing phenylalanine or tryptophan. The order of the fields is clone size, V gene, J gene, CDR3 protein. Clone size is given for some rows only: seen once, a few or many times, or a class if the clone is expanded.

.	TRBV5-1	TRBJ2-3	ASSLDGAFTDTQY
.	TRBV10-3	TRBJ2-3	AISPASGGTDTQY
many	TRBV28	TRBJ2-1	ASTAGTSGHNEQF
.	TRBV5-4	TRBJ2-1	ASSLTDRGNEQF
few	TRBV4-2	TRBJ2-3	ASSPPAGSGSDTQY
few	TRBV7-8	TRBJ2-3	ASSLARVTSRSTDTQY
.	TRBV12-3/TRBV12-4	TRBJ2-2	ASSLGQGAIGELF
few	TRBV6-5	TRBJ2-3	ASSYWLAGGPVTDTQY
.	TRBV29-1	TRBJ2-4	SVLGPDDAKNIQY
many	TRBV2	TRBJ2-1	ASSVSERGTKNEQF
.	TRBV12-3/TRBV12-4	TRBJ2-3	ASSLAGGAKDTQY
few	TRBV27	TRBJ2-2	ASSFAVTGGIGELF
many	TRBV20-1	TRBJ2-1	SARDPGPLNHNEQF
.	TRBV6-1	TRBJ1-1	AAGDRQYTEAF
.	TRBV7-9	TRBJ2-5	ASSLVDGGQETQY
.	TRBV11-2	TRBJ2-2	ASSSGGFPAGELF
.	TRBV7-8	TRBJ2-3	ASSLVGTTDTQY
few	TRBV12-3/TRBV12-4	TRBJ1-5	ASSLGGSGNQPQH
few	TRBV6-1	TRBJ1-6	ASSIRTGGSYNSPLH
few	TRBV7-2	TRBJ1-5	ASSLGGGRSQPQH
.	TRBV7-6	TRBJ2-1	ASSIGASGYNEQF
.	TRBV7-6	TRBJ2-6	ASSSPRSSGANVLT
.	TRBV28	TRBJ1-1	ASRPTEPATEAF
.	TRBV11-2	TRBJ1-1	ASSTRRDMNTEAF
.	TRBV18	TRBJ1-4	ASSPSGATNEKLF
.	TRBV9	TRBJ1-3	ASSPGQGTGNTIY
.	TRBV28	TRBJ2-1	ASSSLEGSYNEQF
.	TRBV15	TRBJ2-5	ATRLAGDEETQY
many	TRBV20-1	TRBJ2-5	SASELKGAETQY
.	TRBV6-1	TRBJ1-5	ASNSQGQDQPQH
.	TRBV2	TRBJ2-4	ASSGDRALNIQY
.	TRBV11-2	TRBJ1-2	ASQGDNYGYT
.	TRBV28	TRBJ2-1	ASSPFRRPSSYNEQF
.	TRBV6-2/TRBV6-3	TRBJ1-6	ASVMDGRNSPLH
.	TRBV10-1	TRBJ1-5	ASSESGGNSNQPQH
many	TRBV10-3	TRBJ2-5	AISPGQQETQY
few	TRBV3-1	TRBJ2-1	ASSLAGGGPGEQF
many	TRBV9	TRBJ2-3	ASSYSGSGPDTQY
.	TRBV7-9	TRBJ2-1	ASSSSLGQF
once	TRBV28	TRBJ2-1	ASGRSSYNEQF
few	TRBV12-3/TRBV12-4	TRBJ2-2	ASSSSGTGGTGELF
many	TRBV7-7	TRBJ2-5	ASSFGGPQETQY
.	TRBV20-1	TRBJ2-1	SARGPEQF
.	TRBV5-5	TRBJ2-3	ASSLVGDRATDTQY
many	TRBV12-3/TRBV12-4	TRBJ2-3	ATSTRDTQY
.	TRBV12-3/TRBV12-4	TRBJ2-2	ASKRGHQLPHTGELF
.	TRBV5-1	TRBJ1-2	ASSLGAGLNYGYT
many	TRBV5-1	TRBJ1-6	ASSTRASDSPLH
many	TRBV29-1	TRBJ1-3	SVGLSGNTIY
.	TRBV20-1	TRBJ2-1	SARGLAGAGAYNEQF
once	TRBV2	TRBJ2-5	ASSESRAGETQY
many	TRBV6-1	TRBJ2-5	ASRPQGAGETQY
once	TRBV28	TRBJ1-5	TSSLGSRAQPQH
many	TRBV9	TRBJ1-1	ASSPRPAGAGTEAF
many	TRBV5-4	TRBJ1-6	ASSHGGASYNSPLH
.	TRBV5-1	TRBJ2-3	ASSSYRGRDTDTQY
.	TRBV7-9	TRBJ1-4	ASSSIEKLF
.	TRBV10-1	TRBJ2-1	ASSESGSAPNEQF
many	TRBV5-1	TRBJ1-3	ASSPGQGGSLSSGNTIY